This T cell receptor (beta chain) was profiled in a study of cytomegalovirus exposure and HLA in healthy donors. General study results and limits: Common viral pathogens seemed to be connected with several of the most significant clusters, according to a later analysis.

In regard to this clone: Antigen specificity is unknown.

The V and J ends lost 1 base and 2 bases, in that order; junction bases with no gene match: 9. The germline gives CDR1 SEHNR, CDR2 FQNEAQ (reference sequence). The CDR3 runs to 17 residues. This PCR relied on a set of 60 Vbeta primers and 13 Jbeta primers. Profiled with immunoSEQ multiplex PCR; TCRdb holds only in-frame clones, not every one. This table holds around 100,000 clones, over 75% found once. V gene TRBV7-9 combines with J gene TRBJ2-3; 7 nucleotides line up with TRBD1. This receptor was taken from a woman younger than 30 in good health and CMV-seropositive. The sample comprised PBMCs. CDR3 nucleotides: TGTGCCAGCAGCTTAGGAGACAGGGCCTTACTCACAGATACGCAGTATTTT. This encodes CASSLGDRALLTDTQYF.